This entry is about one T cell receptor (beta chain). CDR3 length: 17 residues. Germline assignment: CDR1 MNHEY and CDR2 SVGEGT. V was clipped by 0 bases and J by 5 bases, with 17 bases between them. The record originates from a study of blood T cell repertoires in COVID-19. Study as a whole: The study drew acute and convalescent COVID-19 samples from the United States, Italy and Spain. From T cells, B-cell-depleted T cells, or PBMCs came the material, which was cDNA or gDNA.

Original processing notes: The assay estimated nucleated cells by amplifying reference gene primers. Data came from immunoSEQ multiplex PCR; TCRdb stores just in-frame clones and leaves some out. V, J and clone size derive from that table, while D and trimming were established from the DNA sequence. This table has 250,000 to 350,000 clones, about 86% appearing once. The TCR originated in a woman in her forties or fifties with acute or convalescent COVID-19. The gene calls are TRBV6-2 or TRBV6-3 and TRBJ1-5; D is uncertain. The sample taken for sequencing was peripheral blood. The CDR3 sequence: CASSYSIGRSRDQPQHF. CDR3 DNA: TGTGCCAGCAGTTACTCGATAGGCAGGTCGCGGGATCAGCCCCAGCATTTT.